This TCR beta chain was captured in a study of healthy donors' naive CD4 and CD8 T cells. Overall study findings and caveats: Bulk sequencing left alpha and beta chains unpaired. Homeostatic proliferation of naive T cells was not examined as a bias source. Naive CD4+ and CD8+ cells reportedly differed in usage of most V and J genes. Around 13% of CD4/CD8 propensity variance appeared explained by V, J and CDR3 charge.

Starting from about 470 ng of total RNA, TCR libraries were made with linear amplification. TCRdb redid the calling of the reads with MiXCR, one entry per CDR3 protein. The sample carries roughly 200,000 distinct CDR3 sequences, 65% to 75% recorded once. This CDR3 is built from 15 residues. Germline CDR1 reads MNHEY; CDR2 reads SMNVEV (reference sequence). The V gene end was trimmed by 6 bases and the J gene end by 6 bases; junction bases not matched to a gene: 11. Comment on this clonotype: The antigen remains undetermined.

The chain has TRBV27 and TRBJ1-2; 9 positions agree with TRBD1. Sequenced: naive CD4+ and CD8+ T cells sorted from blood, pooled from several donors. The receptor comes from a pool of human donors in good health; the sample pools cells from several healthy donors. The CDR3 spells CASRGDRDFENGYTF. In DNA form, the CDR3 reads TGTGCCAGCAGGGGGGACAGGGATTTCGAAAATGGCTACACCTTC.